The clone carrying this TCR beta chain has at least ten counts. The antigen is undetermined. The data belong to a study of Graves' ophthalmopathy and Graves' hyperthyroidism. RNA served as the template for amplifying TCR beta CDR3 regions. The first round was an RT-PCR with HTBI primers, and the second round was a multiplex PCR. TCRdb reprocessed the multiplex PCR reads via MiXCR and lists one record per CDR3 protein. The table records about 660,000 distinct CDR3 sequences, more than 40% of them present only once. Whole-study findings and limits: A 13-signature model separated ophthalmopathy from stable hyperthyroidism, around 88% sensitivity, 75% to 84% specificity.

PBMCs were obtained from 9.5 to 10 ml of fresh peripheral blood. Germline V gene data show CDR1 as SGHTA and CDR2 as FQGNSA. J was trimmed by 2 bases and V by 5 bases; bases with no gene match: 8. The CDR3 is 15 amino acids. The TCR was taken from an adult man with Graves' ophthalmopathy. Input material: peripheral blood. The chain couples TRBV7-2 to TRBJ2-5; 7 bases agree with TRBD2. CDR3 DNA: TGTGCCAGCAGCCCCCGTCAGCGGGGTCAAGAGACCCAGTACTTC. Protein: CASSPRQRGQETQYF.